This TCR beta chain emerged from a study of T cell responses to AZD1222 COVID-19 vaccine. Assay: immunoSEQ multiplex PCR; the TCRdb copy retains only in-frame clones and omits some. This sample carries 130,000 to 150,000 clones, about 82% of them seen once, and the ten largest clones take 5% to 5.5%. Regarding the study as a whole: Spike regions recognized by vaccine-associated CD4 TCRs spanned the protein, led by 160-218 and 743-854. None of the repertoires were sampled until the peak T cell response had passed. Possibly, clonal diversity was underestimated; donors were largely white British and included more females.

With respect to this clone: Its target is not known.

This clonotype was obtained from an adult who received the AZD1222 COVID-19 vaccine. Specimen: peripheral blood, collected 28 days after the second AZD1222 dose.

The CDR3 is CASSFLAASGNTIYF. The CDR3 DNA sequence: TGTGCCAGCAGTTTTCTGGCGGCCTCTGGAAACACCATATATTTT. The chain uses TRBV28 and TRBJ1-3; D remains ambiguous. V lost 3 bases and J lost 0, with 9 bases in between. The germline V gene encodes CDR1 MDHEN and CDR2 SYDVKM. The length of the CDR3 is 15 residues.